This T cell receptor beta chain was captured by sequencing in a study of T cell responses to AZD1222 COVID-19 vaccine (dated by TCRdb to the early 2020s). Broadly, across the study: TCR sequencing was performed for roughly 250 trial participants, of whom 207 were given two doses of AZD1222 and around 25 were given two doses of MenACWY control vaccine. Trial participants were enrolled by age into subgroups of 18-55, 56-69 and 70-plus years, and 148, 28 and 57 TCR-sequenced participants, respectively, were included in these subgroups. The paper's findings and limits, for the study overall: The whole spike protein was spanned by vaccine-associated CD4 TCRs, and dominant responses were seen in regions 160-218 and 743-854. Epitopes outside the regions mutated in the B.1.351 and B.1.1.7 variants were reportedly recognized by nearly half of the unique spike-specific TCRs. Participants were mostly white British, with more females than males. The authors suggested clonal diversity may have been underestimated. Conclusions about previously exposed vaccinees are limited, since just 5 or 6 AZD1222 recipients were seropositive for SARS-CoV-2 at baseline. Spike-specific TCR breadth and depth rose significantly after two AZD1222 doses compared with day 0 and with MenACWY recipients. The 56-69-year group was small, and its depth increase did not reach significance, likely because of low power. Because no day 14 peak-response samples were available, repertoires were characterized only after the peak T cell response.

The CDR3 regions of human TCRbeta chains were subjected to immunosequencing. The authors' analysis ran thus. Repertoire TCRs were checked for matches against a reference library of SARS-CoV-2-specific TCRs that had been generated using the MIRA antigen-specificity platform. Breadth was defined as the fraction of unique TCRs that were SARS-CoV-2-associated. Depth was defined as the fraction of total T cells that were SARS-CoV-2-associated. Using the MIRA data, every spike-specific TCR was mapped to the spike region that the TCR reacted to and assigned to either a CD4 or a CD8 class. Log10-transformed breadth and depth values were compared by one-way ANOVA with Sidak's multiple comparisons tests. Drawn from immuneACCESS, this table holds only the in-frame rearrangements with V and J called that TCRdb kept. Clones are partly lost; checked studies trace under half to an unresolved V gene and leave the rest unexplained. The V and J calls and clone size are taken from that table; D and trimming were inferred from the DNA. The sample profile shows roughly 140,000 clones; more than 75% of them were found once. 1.9% of the sample belongs to the ten largest clones.

The intended sense of this specimen's time point label: about 28 days (+/-7) after the second vaccine dose. AZD1222 recipients with second doses at about 4 weeks or about 12 weeks were pooled, because spike-specific TCR depth and breadth did not differ between schedules. Samples from vaccinated people were obtained from the UK trials COV001 and COV002, which included a single-blind randomized controlled phase 2/3 trial of AZD1222 (ChAdOx1 nCoV-19) in healthy adults. For TCRbeta chain sequencing, PBMC samples from trial participants were taken at day 0 and at day 28 after the second dose. Comment on this clone: Its antigen has not been determined. Per-nucleotide qualities are absent, and no much larger clonotype sits a single base away.

Based on the germline V gene, the CDR1 and CDR2 sequences are SGHDT and YYEEEE. Between the V and J ends, shortened by 4 bases and 5 bases respectively, the junction contains 15 bases. The CDR3 contains 14 residues, cysteine and phenylalanine counted. The retained sequence is limited to the CDR3, 42 bases, with the frame set at the first base. This sequence originates from an adult who received the AZD1222 COVID-19 vaccine. The sample was peripheral blood, taken 28 days after the second AZD1222 dose. In this chain, TRBV5-6 is recombined with TRBJ1-2, with a weak D call of TRBD1 (6 bases match). CDR3 sequence: CASSPRQVGYGYTF. The base sequence is TGTGCCAGCAGCCCCCGACAGGTTGGTTATGGCTACACCTTC.